The 16 T cell receptor beta chains listed next were all sequenced from one sample in a study of T cell changes during pregnancy in multiple sclerosis (dated by TCRdb to about 2019). The library was made by the immunoSEQ multiplex PCR assay. What TCRdb holds here is the immuneACCESS table cut down to in-frame rearrangements. Part of the clones is not present; checked against another copy, under half of the missing clones reflect an unresolved V gene, and the others are unexplained. The sample includes under 50,000 clones, with roughly 94% observed a single time. The biggest ten clones account for under 6% of the sample. Sequences were derived from CD8+ T cells from peripheral blood mononuclear cells, sampled in the first trimester of pregnancy. The receptor source for this set is a female donor with multiple sclerosis, enrolled in a pregnancy study.

This chain uses TRBV5-1 with TRBJ1-2; 9 bases agree with TRBD1. CDR1 and CDR2 (germline): SGHRS, YFSETQ. Trimming removed 4 bases from V and 6 bases from J; junction bases left unmatched: 4. CDR3 size: 13 residues. The CDR3 coding sequence is TGCGCCAGCAGCCGCACAGGGGGCGATGGCTACACCTTC. Translating gives CASSRTGGDGYTF.

V gene TRBV4-1 combines with J gene TRBJ1-5; a weak D match, TRBD1 (6 bases). Germline loops: CDR1 MGHRA, CDR2 YSYEKL. The CDR3 is made up of 15 amino acids. V was trimmed by 4 bases and J by 13 bases, leaving 23 bases between them. CDR3 DNA sequence: TGCGCCAGCAGCCCGCTCCTGACTTCGGACAGTCTTCAGCATTTT. This encodes CASSPLLTSDSLQHF.

The chain recombines TRBV11-2 with TRBJ2-5; D perhaps matches TRBD1 (6 bases). The CDR3 is 12 amino acids. Trimming removed 5 bases at V and 7 bases at J, with 11 bases between. Germline V CDR1 and CDR2: SGHAT, FQNNGV. CDR3 bases: TGTGCCAGCAGCCCATCGACAGGGACCCAGTACTTC. This sequence encodes CASSPSTGTQYF.

This clone was seen only once. This chain uses TRBV19 with TRBJ1-1; D not certain. The germline V gene has CDR1 LNHDA and CDR2 SQIVND (reference sequence). This CDR3 is built from 14 residues. Trimming left V 6 bases short and J 1 base short, with 12 bases between. The CDR3 nucleotides read TGTGCCAGTAGCTGGAGGGCGGGGAACACTGAAGCTTTCTTT. Its protein is CASSWRAGNTEAFF.

The chain is built from TRBV5-1 and TRBJ2-7; 7 bases are shared with TRBD1. V trimming: 6 bases; J trimming: 3 bases; junction bases outside the gene matches: 21. This CDR3 region has 18 residues. Germline CDR1 SGHRS, CDR2 YFSETQ. The CDR3 here is CASKTKPSDRTDLYEQYF. DNA for the CDR3: TGCGCCAGCAAGACTAAACCGTCGGACAGGACCGACCTCTACGAGCAGTACTTC.

This chain links TRBV29-1 with TRBJ2-7, with 7 nucleotides matching TRBD2. This CDR3 contains 14 residues. Germline V gene data show CDR1 as SQVTM and CDR2 as ANQGSEA. The junction had 7 bases not matched to a gene; V was cut back by 5 bases and J by 0 bases. CDR3: CSVLLAGTSYEQYF. CDR3 DNA: TGCAGCGTTCTTTTAGCGGGCACCTCCTACGAGCAGTACTTC.

The genes are TRBV25-1 and TRBJ2-3; 8 bases fit TRBD2. The trim removed 1 base at V and 2 bases at J, leaving 2 bases unmatched. This CDR3 region has 15 residues. CDR1 and CDR2 from the germline V gene are MGHDK and SYGVNS. CDR3 residues: CASSEWGLDTDTQYF. The CDR3 DNA reads TGTGCCAGCAGTGAATGGGGACTAGACACAGATACGCAGTATTTT.

This clone was detected once. The V call is TRBV7-6, the J call TRBJ2-1; tentative D call: TRBD2 (6 bases). The CDR3 is made up of 15 amino acids. Trimming pared 1 base from V and 8 bases from J, leaving 15 bases between. Looked up from germline, CDR1 is SGHVS and CDR2 is FNYEAQ. The CDR3 here is CASSLEMAGSYEQFF. The CDR3 coding sequence is TGTGCCAGCAGCTTAGAAATGGCGGGATCTTATGAGCAGTTCTTC.

The chain links TRBV27 to TRBJ2-5; D is possibly TRBD2 (5 bases). The end of the DNA fits TRBJ2-7 better, so the J call may be wrong. Looked up from germline, CDR1 is MNHEY and CDR2 is SMNVEV (reference sequence). The CDR3 has 13 amino acids. The CDR3 sequence is CASSLRTGYEQYF. The CDR3 nucleotides read TGTGCCAGCAGTTTACGGACTGGGTACGAGCAGTACTTC.

The V call is TRBV27, the J call TRBJ1-2, with D perhaps TRBD1 (6 bases). The CDR3 is 14 amino acids. Per the germline V gene, CDR1 is MNHEY and CDR2 is SMNVEV (reference sequence). Trimming left V 5 bases short and J 4 bases short, with 14 bases between. The CDR3: CASSPRGGGYGYTF. For the CDR3, the DNA is TGTGCCAGCAGTCCTCGGGGAGGGGGCTATGGCTACACCTTC.

The CDR3 DNA is TGTGCCAGCAGAGACAGTAACTATGGCTACACCTTC. Translation gives CASRDSNYGYTF. V and J are TRBV2 and TRBJ1-2; perhaps TRBD1 as D (5 bases). The germline CDR1 and CDR2 sequences are SNHLY and FYNNEI. CDR3 size: 12 residues. The ends were cut back, 6 bases at V and 1 base at J, with 6 bases in the middle.

J is TRBJ1-3 and V is TRBV5-1; D gene unclear. Germline CDR1 and CDR2: SGHRS and YFSETQ. The CDR3 consists of 13 residues. V was trimmed by 4 bases and J by 2 bases, leaving 7 bases between them. The CDR3 DNA is TGCGCCAGCAGCGAGGCCCCTGGAAACACCATATATTTT. Translated, it gives CASSEAPGNTIYF.

This chain links TRBV5-6 with TRBJ2-7, with TRBD1 identical over 12 bases. The germline CDR1 and CDR2 sequences are SGHDT and YYEEEE. V dropped 4 bases and J dropped 3; count of bases not matched to a gene: 5. The CDR3 covers 15 residues. The CDR3 DNA follows: TGTGCCAGCAGCAAGGGGACAGGGGGCGTCTACGAGCAGTACTTC. Protein: CASSKGTGGVYEQYF. Full variable domain (missing parts from reference TRBV5-6 and TRBJ2-7): DAGVTQSPTHLIKTRGQQVTLRCSPKSGHDTVSWYQQALGQGPQFIFQYYEEEERQRGNFPDRFSGHQFPNYSSELNVNALLLGDSALYLCASSKGTGGVYEQYFGPGTRLTVT.

V and J are TRBV4-1 and TRBJ1-5; a possible D gene is TRBD1 (6 bases). V lost 1 base, J lost 5 bases, and 15 bases lay in between. Germline V gene lookup returns CDR1 MGHRA and CDR2 YSYEKL. The CDR3 is 16 residues long. The chain's CDR3 is CASSQVEVRGDQPQHF. CDR3 sequence (DNA): TGCGCCAGCAGCCAAGTTGAGGTCAGGGGAGATCAGCCCCAGCATTTT.

The chain links TRBV29-1 to TRBJ1-5; 9 bases are a match to TRBD1. Germline trimming cut 5 bases from V and 0 bases from J; bases unmatched to any gene: 2. From germline, CDR1 is SQVTM and CDR2 ANQGSEA. CDR3 length: 14 residues. The CDR3 reads CSVWTGASNQPQHF. The CDR3, as DNA: TGCAGCGTTTGGACAGGGGCTAGCAATCAGCCCCAGCATTTT.

CDR3 loop: CASSSAGNTEAFF. The CDR3 DNA follows: TGTGCCAGCAGCTCTGCAGGGAACACTGAAGCTTTCTTT. J is TRBJ1-1 and V is TRBV7-6; D unclear. Germline V gives CDR1 SGHVS, CDR2 FNYEAQ. The CDR3 covers 13 residues. Trimming took off 4 bases at V and 1 base at J, with 7 bases between the two ends.